This entry concerns a single T cell receptor beta chain. Its target is not known. The PCR employed 60 Vbeta primers together with 13 Jbeta primers. Profiling relied on immunoSEQ multiplex PCR, and the TCRdb table lists in-frame clones only, not all of them. The table lists approximately 90,000 clones, around four fifths of them singletons. CDR1 is SEHNR, CDR2 FQNEAQ, per germline (reference sequence). The V end lost 8 bases, the J end lost 2 bases, and 22 bases lay between the germline ends. This CDR3 has 17 amino acids. The record originates from a study of cytomegalovirus exposure and HLA in healthy donors. Study-wide results and caveats: The availability of immune exposure information extended only to CMV serostatus.

The receptor's source is a boy younger than 18 in good health and CMV-seronegative. The chain combines TRBV7-9 with TRBJ2-1; D is undetermined. Source material: PBMCs. Written as DNA, the CDR3 is TGTGCCAGCTCTCCACCCTTGAGATTTTCCCCCTACAATGAGCAGTTCTTC. This translates into CASSPPLRFSPYNEQFF.